These 16 T cell receptor beta chains were sequenced from one sample in a study of blood T cell repertoires in COVID-19. TCRdb's table, derived via immunoSEQ multiplex PCR, lists solely in-frame clones and lacks some. Among fewer than 500,000 clones, 75% to 90% were seen once, and the ten largest hold around 1.1%. Sequencing used PBMCs or T cells enriched from blood (not recorded which). The receptor source for this set is a man aged 30 to 39 who had recovered from COVID-19.

The V gene is TRBV5-1, the J gene TRBJ2-2, with D perhaps matching TRBD2 (5 bases). V was clipped by 1 base and J by 0 bases, with 10 bases between them. CDR1 and CDR2 from the germline V gene are SGHRS and YFSETQ. This CDR3 is built from 16 residues. In DNA form, the CDR3 reads TGCGCCAGCAGCTTGAGTGGGAGAGCGAACACCGGGGAGCTGTTTTTT. Translation: CASSLSGRANTGELFF.

This rearrangement joins TRBV7-9 to TRBJ2-3, with 7 nucleotides matching TRBD2. CDR1 is SEHNR and CDR2 is FQNEAQ in the germline V gene (reference sequence). This CDR3 is 17 amino acids long. The J segment lost 2 bases and the V segment lost 0 bases, leaving 8 bases of the junction unmatched. This CDR3 is CASSLARLAATTDTQYF. DNA of the CDR3: TGTGCCAGCAGCTTAGCGCGGCTAGCGGCCACCACAGATACGCAGTATTTT.

In its sample, this clone was seen once. The chain employs TRBV19 and TRBJ2-4, with 16 bases lining up with TRBD2. V lost 4 bases, J lost 0 bases, and 3 bases stayed unmatched. The V gene's germline CDR1 is LNHDA and CDR2 SQIVND (reference sequence). This CDR3 is built from 18 residues. The CDR3 region has the DNA TGTGCCAGTAGTAGGGGACTAGCGGGGGGGCTAGCCAAAAACATTCAGTACTTC. Protein product: CASSRGLAGGLAKNIQYF.

This sequence joins TRBV19 and TRBJ1-5; D perhaps matches TRBD1 (5 bases). V was shortened by 1 base and J by 2 bases, with 9 bases between the two germline ends. The CDR3 has 15 amino acids. Per germline, CDR1 LNHDA and CDR2 SQIVND (reference sequence). This CDR3 is CASSIAVRGNQPQHF. The CDR3 DNA sequence: TGTGCCAGTAGTATAGCAGTCAGGGGCAATCAGCCCCAGCATTTT.

This chain links TRBV29-1 with TRBJ1-1; D possibly corresponds to TRBD1 (5 bases). The germline CDR1 and CDR2 sequences are SQVTM and ANQGSEA. The CDR3 runs 14 residues. V was trimmed by 4 bases and J by 1 base, leaving 13 bases between them. The CDR3 protein is CSVASPGRNTEAFF. CDR3 DNA sequence: TGCAGCGTTGCGAGCCCAGGGCGGAACACTGAAGCTTTCTTT. The full variable domain, rest sourced from reference TRBV29-1 and TRBJ1-1, is SAVISQKPSRDICQRGTSLTIQCQVDSQVTMMFWYRQQPGQSLTLIATANQGSEATYESGFVIDKFPISRPNLTFSTLTVSNMSPEDSSIYLCSVASPGRNTEAFFGQGTRLTVV.

CDR3: CSAAGHQEYF. As DNA, the CDR3 is TGCAGTGCCGCAGGACACCAGGAGTACTTC. The rearrangement uses TRBV20-1 and TRBJ2-7; tentatively, D is TRBD1 (5 bases). CDR3 size: 10 residues. Germline V gene sequence: CDR1 DFQATT, CDR2 SNEGSKA (reference sequence). Trimming shortened V by 6 bases and J by 11 bases, and 14 bases separated the two germline ends.

The rearrangement joins TRBV13 to TRBJ1-3; D might be TRBD1 (6 bases). V lost 5 bases, J lost 3 bases, and 14 bases lay in between. The germline V gene has CDR1 PRHDT and CDR2 FYEKMQ (reference sequence). This CDR3 comprises 15 residues. This CDR3 is CASSIPGQLGNTIYF. The DNA of the CDR3 is TGTGCCAGCAGCATACCGGGACAACTTGGAAACACCATATATTTT.

The V call is TRBV5-1, the J call TRBJ2-7, with TRBD2 matching 10 bases. Germline V gene data show CDR1 as SGHRS and CDR2 as YFSETQ. The CDR3 is 14 amino acids. V was pared by 6 bases and J by 0 bases, with 3 bases of the junction left unmatched. The CDR3 sequence is CASKASGGSYEQYF. The CDR3 DNA is TGCGCCAGCAAGGCTAGCGGGGGCTCCTACGAGCAGTACTTC.

This rearrangement joins TRBV29-1 to TRBJ1-1; the D is unclear. The germline CDR1 and CDR2 sequences are SQVTM and ANQGSEA. This CDR3 contains 12 residues. The V gene lost 4 bases and the J gene lost 2 bases, with 8 bases spanning the gap. The CDR3 loop reads CSVVRHNTEAFF. As DNA, the CDR3 is TGCAGCGTTGTGCGGCATAACACTGAAGCTTTCTTT.

The rearrangement links TRBV4-1 to TRBJ2-1; 12 nucleotides agree with TRBD2. In germline, CDR1 is MGHRA, CDR2 YSYEKL. V shed 1 base and J 7 bases; nucleotides not matched to a gene: 5. The length of the CDR3 is 16 residues. CDR3 nucleotide sequence: TGCGCCAGCAGCCAAGGGACTAGCGGGGAAATTAATGAGCAGTTCTTC. This encodes CASSQGTSGEINEQFF.

The genes are TRBV7-8 and TRBJ1-2, with D possibly TRBD1 on 6 matching bases. V lost 5 bases, J lost 4 bases, and 14 bases lay in between. Germline assignment: CDR1 SGHVS and CDR2 FQNEAQ. This CDR3 contains 14 residues. As DNA, the CDR3 is TGTGCCAGCAGCGTACTCGGGGGGCCCTATGGCTACACCTTC. This encodes CASSVLGGPYGYTF.

The chain's CDR3 is CASSLDYRSTDTQYF. The CDR3 nucleotides read TGTGCCAGCAGCTTGGACTACCGTAGCACAGATACGCAGTATTTT. This sequence joins TRBV5-4 and TRBJ2-3; the D is unclear. V shed 0 bases and J shed 0 bases, with 8 bases lying between them. The CDR3 runs to 15 residues. Per germline, CDR1 SGHNT and CDR2 YYREEE (reference sequence).

The sample holds a few counts of this clone. The chain has TRBV28 and TRBJ1-5; D is unclear. CDR1 is MDHEN and CDR2 is SYDVKM in the germline V gene. V lost 5 bases to trimming and J lost 8 bases, with 19 bases between them. The CDR3 spans 15 residues. CDR3 bases: TGTGCCAGCAGTCCCCCCATGGAGACCCTGAAGCCCCAGCATTTT. Translated, it gives CASSPPMETLKPQHF.

The chain uses TRBV28 and TRBJ2-7, with 7 bases that match TRBD1. The V and J ends lost 4 bases and 6 bases, in that order; junction bases with no gene match: 9. Germline V lookup: CDR1 MDHEN, CDR2 SYDVKM. CDR3 length: 14 residues. As DNA, the CDR3 is TGTGCCAGCAGTTGGACAGGAAGTACGGCCGAGCAGTACTTC. It specifies CASSWTGSTAEQYF.

This sequence joins TRBV28 and TRBJ2-1, with 8 bases matching TRBD1. Germline V gene data show CDR1 as MDHEN and CDR2 as SYDVKM. Losses at the gene ends were 7 bases for V and 3 bases for J; bases not matched to a gene: 14. The CDR3 has 17 amino acids. The CDR3 DNA is TGTGCCAGCATGGGACAGGCTCTTTTGGGGGGCTACAATGAGCAGTTCTTC. It yields the protein CASMGQALLGGYNEQFF.

In this sample, this clone turned up a few times. The rearrangement joins TRBV28 to TRBJ1-3, with a weak D call TRBD1 (5 bases). Germline V lookup: CDR1 MDHEN, CDR2 SYDVKM. Trimming took off 7 bases at V and 2 bases at J, with 15 bases between the two ends. CDR3 length: 15 amino acids. CDR3 in DNA: TGTGCCAGCACCGTACTTCCGGGGGCTGGAAACACCATATATTTT. It translates to CASTVLPGAGNTIYF.